Following are 4 T cell receptor beta chains from one sample sequenced in a study of identical twins. In TCRdb, the 5' RACE reads were re-called with MiXCR into one record per CDR3 protein. Of about 240,000 distinct CDR3 sequences listed, approximately 12% are singletons. These data were also filed under a second study, of yellow fever vaccine responses in identical twins.

Sequenced sample: memory (CD45RO+) T cells sorted from blood. These receptors were collected from a woman between 18 and 29 years old in good health.

V gene TRBV20-1 combines with J gene TRBJ2-7; D may be TRBD1 or TRBD2 (5 bases each). CDR3 length equals 12 residues. Trimming pared 3 bases from V and 4 bases from J, leaving 10 bases between. CDR1 is DFQATT, CDR2 SNEGSKA, per germline (reference sequence). The CDR3 nucleotides are TGCAGTGCTAGGGGGGTTGTGTACGAGCAGTACTTC. Amino acid sequence: CSARGVVYEQYF.

A few counts support this clonotype. CDR3 in amino acids: CAWITVGKAYEQYF. The CDR3 DNA sequence: TGTGCCTGGATCACAGTCGGGAAAGCCTACGAGCAGTACTTC. This chain connects TRBV30 to TRBJ2-7, with D possibly being TRBD2 (5 bases). The V end was cut by 4 bases, the J end by 2 bases, with 15 bases between. The CDR3 contains 14 residues. Germline V gene sequence: CDR1 GTSNPN, CDR2 SVGIG (reference sequence).

This clonotype was detected only a few times. The chain carries TRBV30 and TRBJ2-1, with TRBD1 as a possible D gene (5 bases). CDR1 is GTSNPN, CDR2 SVGIG, per germline (reference sequence). The V end lost 3 bases, the J end lost 4 bases, and 13 bases lay between the germline ends. This CDR3 has 14 amino acids. The CDR3 loop reads CAWRTENRYNEQFF. DNA for the CDR3: TGTGCCTGGAGGACAGAAAACAGATACAATGAGCAGTTCTTC.

This chain links TRBV3-1 with TRBJ1-6; no reliable D call. Trimming removed 4 bases at V and 10 bases at J, with 8 bases between. The CDR3 is 12 residues long. The germline V gene has CDR1 LGHDT and CDR2 YNNKEL (reference sequence). CDR3 nucleotides: TGTGCCAGCAGCCTCGTTGAATCACCCCTCCACTTT. This encodes CASSLVESPLHF.